What follows are 30 T cell receptor beta chains derived from one specimen sequenced in a study of Graves' ophthalmopathy and Graves' hyperthyroidism. RNA transcripts were the source from which TCR beta CDR3 regions were amplified. First-round RT-PCR with HTBI primers preceded a second-round multiplex PCR. TCRdb re-derived calls from the multiplex PCR reads in MiXCR, one entry per CDR3 protein. This sample has 150,000 to 200,000 distinct CDR3 sequences, with approximately 40% found just once. Sequencing was done on a sample of peripheral blood. The receptors shown here come from a man aged 30-40 years with Graves' ophthalmopathy.

This clonotype was seen ten or more times. V is TRBV6-1 and J is TRBJ2-7; D assignment may be TRBD1 or TRBD2 (5 bases each). The CDR3 consists of 16 residues. Germline CDR1 is MNHNS and CDR2 is SASEGT. Trimming removed 6 bases from V and 7 bases from J, with 25 bases in between. Here the CDR3 reads CASSRTGADGLREQYF. Written as DNA, the CDR3 is TGTGCCAGCAGCCGGACCGGGGCTGACGGCTTGAGAGAGCAGTACTTC.

Worth noting for this clonotype: At one boundary the junction diverges from the germline segment, which might be a read error. The chain uses TRBV10-2 and TRBJ1-2; D is undetermined. The CDR3 length is 15 residues. Germline V gene lookup returns CDR1 WSHSY and CDR2 SAAADI. CDR3 coding DNA: TGCGCCAGCAGCGAACGTGTCAGCGATAACCATGGCTACACCTTC. Amino acids: CASSERVSDNHGYTF.

The rearrangement links TRBV20-1 to TRBJ1-3, with no clear D. CDR1 is DFQATT and CDR2 is SNEGSKA in the germline V gene (reference sequence). Trimming left V 6 bases short and J 2 bases short, with 11 bases between. There are 13 residues in the CDR3. The CDR3 region has the DNA TGCAGTGCAAGGAGTCGGGCTGGAAACACCATATATTTT. This translates into CSARSRAGNTIYF.

This clonotype has a count of ten or more. J is TRBJ1-2 and V is TRBV30; maybe TRBD1 (5 bases). The germline CDR1 and CDR2 sequences are GTSNPN and SVGIG (reference sequence). Trimming took 4 bases from V and 11 from J, leaving 17 bases between them. The CDR3 runs to 12 residues. The CDR3: CAWTPGGDSYTF. The CDR3 DNA follows: TGTGCCTGGACCCCCGGGGGGGACTCGTACACCTTC.

This chain uses TRBV28 with TRBJ2-7; 7 bases agree with TRBD1. The CDR3 consists of 14 residues. Germline V gives CDR1 MDHEN, CDR2 SYDVKM. The V gene end was trimmed by 6 bases and the J gene end by 6 bases; junction bases not matched to a gene: 11. CDR3 residues: CASSPLDRKVEQYF. For the CDR3, the DNA is TGTGCCAGCAGCCCCCTGGACAGGAAAGTCGAGCAGTACTTC.

This clonotype appeared many times. The chain employs TRBV12-3 or TRBV12-4 and TRBJ1-1, with 12 positions matching TRBD1. V gave up 10 bases and J gave up 9 bases; unmatched junction bases: 21. The CDR3 has 17 residues. CDR3 DNA sequence: TGTGCCACCACGGCCTCCCGTCCTAAACGGGACAGGGGGCAAGCTTTCTTT. Amino acid sequence: CATTASRPKRDRGQAFF.

This clonotype has a count of ten or more. V and J are TRBV24-1 and TRBJ1-5; D gene unclear. The CDR3 spans 12 residues. CDR1 is KGHDR, CDR2 SFDVKD, per germline. V was cut by 4 bases and J by 4 bases, with 4 bases left in between. The CDR3, as DNA: TGTGCCACCAGTGAATTTAATCAGCCCCAGCATTTT. Protein sequence: CATSEFNQPQHF.

The V call is TRBV28, the J call TRBJ1-1; 7 nucleotides line up with TRBD1. After removal of 5 bases from V and 10 bases from J, the junction contained 13 bases not matched to a gene. The germline V gene has CDR1 MDHEN and CDR2 SYDVKM. The CDR3 covers 14 residues. This CDR3 reads CASSPFPTGKRAFF. The CDR3 DNA follows: TGTGCCAGCAGTCCATTCCCGACAGGGAAAAGAGCTTTCTTT.

This clonotype has at least ten counts. The V and J genes are TRBV6-1 and TRBJ2-7, with D tentatively TRBD1 (6 bases). The germline gives CDR1 MNHNS, CDR2 SASEGT. This CDR3 contains 13 residues. With 4 bases removed from V and 6 bases from J, the gap between germline ends came to 13 bases. The CDR3 bases are TGTGCCAGCAGTGCAGGGGTACTACGCGAGCAGTACTTC. It codes for CASSAGVLREQYF.

This clonotype has just a few counts. The gene calls are TRBV12-3 or TRBV12-4 and TRBJ2-7; D is possibly TRBD1 (6 bases). V was pared by 3 bases and J by 2 bases, with 11 bases between. The CDR3 has 14 residues. CDR3 in DNA: TGTGCCAGCAGTTTTTTTGACAGGACCTACGAGCAGTACTTC. Its protein product is CASSFFDRTYEQYF.

The chain couples TRBV28 to TRBJ1-5; 7 nucleotides match TRBD1. From germline, CDR1 is MDHEN and CDR2 SYDVKM. V shed 7 bases and J 4 bases; nucleotides not matched to a gene: 13. The CDR3 has 16 residues. Here the CDR3 DNA reads TGTGCCAGCACCTTTCTCGACAGGGTGTCTAATCAGCCCCAGCATTTT. As protein: CASTFLDRVSNQPQHF.

This clonotype was recorded at least ten times. CDR3 sequence reads: CASSFLSGNQETQYF. As DNA, the CDR3 is TGTGCCAGCAGTTTTCTTAGCGGCAATCAAGAGACCCAGTACTTC. The chain couples TRBV28 to TRBJ2-5; the D gene is possibly TRBD2 (6 bases). V lost 3 bases and J lost 2, with 13 bases in between. There are 15 residues in the CDR3. Looked up from germline, CDR1 is MDHEN and CDR2 is SYDVKM.

In its sample, this clonotype was seen once. This sequence joins TRBV19 and TRBJ1-1; D not certain. V lost 5 bases and J lost 0, with 7 bases in between. This CDR3 comprises 13 residues. Germline-derived CDR1 and CDR2 are LNHDA and SQIVND (reference sequence). The CDR3 DNA sequence: TGTGCCAGTAGTGAGGACGTGAACACTGAAGCTTTCTTT. Amino acids: CASSEDVNTEAFF.

This clonotype appeared once. V is TRBV12-3 or TRBV12-4 and J is TRBJ1-2; D call uncertain. V lost 7 bases to trimming and J lost 4 bases, with 13 bases between them. This CDR3 region has 13 residues. CDR3 bases: TGTGCCAGCACCTTATCCGAATCCTATGGCTACACCTTC. Protein sequence: CASTLSESYGYTF.

This clonotype was observed many times. The CDR3 DNA reads TGTGCCAGCTCACCGGCCGAGGGAGGCTATGGCTACACCTTC. It codes for CASSPAEGGYGYTF. J is TRBJ1-2 and V is TRBV18; unclear D gene. The CDR3 runs 14 residues. V was cut by 3 bases and J by 4 bases, with 12 bases left in between. From germline, CDR1 is KGHSH and CDR2 LQKENI.

This clonotype has at least ten counts. V is TRBV6-1 and J is TRBJ2-5; TRBD1 might be the D (6 bases). Trimming removed 6 bases at V and 4 bases at J, with 15 bases between. CDR3 length: 14 residues. CDR1 is MNHNS and CDR2 is SASEGT in the germline V gene. CDR3 sequence (DNA): TGTGCCAGCAGCGAGGGGGTGGAGAGAGAGACCCAGTACTTC. It encodes CASSEGVERETQYF.

This sequence joins TRBV6-5 and TRBJ2-5; 8 nucleotides match TRBD1. Germline trimming cut 3 bases from V and 5 bases from J; bases unmatched to any gene: 8. The germline V gene has CDR1 MNHEY and CDR2 SVGAGI. The CDR3 runs 15 residues. The CDR3 loop is CASSYSWTGMETQYF. The CDR3, as DNA: TGTGCCAGCAGTTATTCCTGGACAGGGATGGAGACCCAGTACTTC.

This clonotype was recorded once. The CDR3 nucleotides are TGTGCCAGCAGCCAAGATCTACCCCTAGGTGCTCAGCCCCAGCATTTT. This sequence encodes CASSQDLPLGAQPQHF. The rearrangement uses TRBV3-1 and TRBJ1-5; no clear D. The CDR3 spans 16 residues. V was trimmed by 0 bases and J by 6 bases, leaving 15 bases between them. Germline lookup yields CDR1 LGHDT and CDR2 YNNKEL (reference sequence).

This clonotype showed up many times. This chain uses TRBV6-1 with TRBJ1-2; D unresolved. Trimming took 5 bases from V and 6 from J, leaving 13 bases between them. CDR1 and CDR2 from the germline V gene are MNHNS and SASEGT. The CDR3 totals 13 residues. The DNA for the CDR3 is TGTGCCAGCAGTCCCTTGGGTGTGGATGGCTACACCTTC. Its protein product is CASSPLGVDGYTF.

The table lists this clonotype with many counts. This chain links TRBV20-1 with TRBJ2-5; possible D gene TRBD2, 6 bases. The CDR3 contains 15 residues. V was trimmed by 7 bases and J by 4 bases, leaving 22 bases between them. Germline CDR1 reads DFQATT; CDR2 reads SNEGSKA (reference sequence). Here the CDR3 DNA reads TGCAGTGTACTCCGGGGAGGCGGGGCCACAGAGACCCAGTACTTC. Translating it yields CSVLRGGGATETQYF.

The chain links TRBV6-1 to TRBJ2-7, with a possible D match to TRBD2 (6 bases). This CDR3 contains 14 residues. V was trimmed by 7 bases and J by 3 bases, leaving 16 bases between them. CDR1 MNHNS and CDR2 SASEGT come from the germline V gene. The CDR3, as DNA: TGTGCCAGCACCCGGCCTGGGACTTACTACGAGCAGTACTTC. Its translation: CASTRPGTYYEQYF.

The chain links TRBV2 to TRBJ1-5; D remains ambiguous. CDR3 length: 20 amino acids. Germline V gene lookup returns CDR1 SNHLY and CDR2 FYNNEI. The V and J ends lost 4 bases and 0 bases respectively, with 25 bases between them. The CDR3 region is CASSVTPPTILGYSNQPQHF. CDR3 coding DNA: TGTGCCAGCAGTGTAACCCCACCCACAATTCTGGGATATAGCAATCAGCCCCAGCATTTT.

This clonotype appeared many times. It may be a read error: a sequence one base away is much more abundant. The genes are TRBV6-1 and TRBJ1-6; D not resolved. CDR3 length equals 14 residues. Germline lookup yields CDR1 MNHNS and CDR2 SASEGT. V lost 4 bases and J 9 bases, leaving 13 bases between the germline ends. The CDR3 DNA reads TGTGCCAGCAGTGCTGGCAGGAGGAGTTCACCCCTCCACTTT. It translates to CASSAGRRSSPLHF.

This clonotype showed up just once. A read error may produce the germline difference seen at one junction end. The J gene is TRBJ2-7, the V gene TRBV4-1, with D uncertain. Germline CDR1 is MGHRA and CDR2 is YSYEKL. CDR3 length: 11 residues. In DNA, the CDR3 is TGCGCCAGCAGCCAGGAAGACTGGCTCATCTTC. Residues: CASSQEDWLIF.

This clonotype was observed many times. The CDR3 spells CASSGPPRGVENIQYF. CDR3 coding DNA: TGTGCCAGCAGCGGACCCCCCCGGGGGGTGGAAAACATTCAGTACTTC. The chain recombines TRBV9 with TRBJ2-4, with 7 bases lining up with TRBD2. The CDR3 totals 16 residues. The germline CDR1 and CDR2 sequences are SGDLS and YYNGEE. V lost 3 bases and J lost 5; bases outside the gene matches: 11.

This clonotype appeared many times. The genes are TRBV15 and TRBJ1-5, with D uncertain. The CDR3 spans 13 residues. Trimming took 2 bases from V and 11 from J, leaving 13 bases between them. From germline, CDR1 is LNHNV and CDR2 YYDKDF (reference sequence). This CDR3 is CATSRNPDQAQHF. The CDR3 DNA sequence: TGTGCCACCAGCAGAAATCCCGACCAGGCCCAGCATTTT. The full variable domain, with the rest looked up from reference TRBV15 and TRBJ1-5, is DAMVIQNPRYQVTQFGKPVTLSCSQTLNHNVMYWYQQKSSQAPKLLFHYYDKDFNNEADTPDNFQSRRPNTSFCFLDIRSPGLGDTAMYLCATSRNPDQAQHFGDGTRLSIL.

This clonotype was recorded at least ten times. The chain has TRBV12-3 or TRBV12-4 and TRBJ1-5; a possible D gene is TRBD1 (5 bases). V lost 3 bases and J lost 4, with 13 bases in between. The CDR3 length is 15 residues. CDR3 sequence reads: CASSLEQGANQPQHF. The CDR3 DNA sequence: TGTGCCAGCAGTTTGGAGCAGGGAGCTAATCAGCCCCAGCATTTT.

Ten or more counts support this clonotype. The chain combines TRBV5-6 with TRBJ2-7; 11 bases are shared with TRBD1. The CDR3 spans 14 residues. V was pared by 4 bases and J by 6 bases, with 6 bases of the junction left unmatched. CDR1 SGHDT and CDR2 YYEEEE come from the germline V gene. CDR3 nucleotide sequence: TGTGCCAGCAGCCAGGACAGGGGGCGAGGCGAGCAGTACTTC. It specifies CASSQDRGRGEQYF.

This clonotype has a count of ten or more. The chain recombines TRBV12-3 or TRBV12-4 with TRBJ1-3; D may be TRBD1 (6 bases). V was cut by 5 bases and J by 6 bases, with 14 bases left in between. The CDR3 has 14 amino acids. The CDR3 bases are TGTGCCAGCAGTGCCGACAGGAACTTAAACACCATATATTTT. Encoded protein: CASSADRNLNTIYF.

The chain joins TRBV6-1 to TRBJ1-1; TRBD1 aligns across 7 bases. The V gene's germline CDR1 is MNHNS and CDR2 SASEGT. The CDR3 has 14 residues. V shed 5 bases, J shed 4 bases, and the junction held 7 bases outside the gene matches. The CDR3 spells CASSRQGKGTEAFF. The CDR3 nucleotides are TGTGCCAGCAGTAGACAGGGAAAGGGCACTGAAGCTTTCTTT.